The next 3 T cell receptor beta chains were all read from a single sample in a study of breast tumors, draining lymph nodes, adjacent tissues. The lymph nodes were axillary draining lymph nodes from breast cancer patients. TCRdb redid the calling of the multiplex PCR reads with MiXCR, one entry per CDR3 protein. The sample includes approximately 210,000 distinct CDR3 sequences, less than 45% of them seen just once. Input material: axillary lymph node tissue. The source of these receptors is a female donor with breast cancer. Some clones in this sample may be carry-over from other donors' samples.

About this clonotype itself: Sequence at one end of the junction differs from germline and may be a read error. V gene TRBV11-2 combines with J gene TRBJ2-1; either TRBD1 or TRBD2 may supply D (5 bases each). Germline V CDR1 and CDR2: SGHAT, FQNNGV. The length of the CDR3 is 15 residues. For the CDR3, the DNA is TGTGCCAGCAGCCTGGGACGCAGCTCCTACAATGAGCAGCTCTTC. Protein product: CASSLGRSSYNEQLF.

The sample holds many counts of this clonotype. V usage is TRBV20-1 and J usage is TRBJ1-6; tentatively, D is TRBD1 (5 bases). The ends were cut back, 2 bases at V and 0 bases at J, with 8 bases in the middle. This CDR3 comprises 15 residues. CDR1 is DFQATT, CDR2 SNEGSKA, per germline (reference sequence). The CDR3 sequence: CSARPGTSYNSPLHF. The DNA of the CDR3 is TGCAGTGCTAGACCCGGGACCTCCTATAATTCACCCCTCCACTTT.

This clonotype was counted ten times or more. The V and J genes are TRBV5-1 and TRBJ1-2; tentative D call: TRBD1 (6 bases). Germline CDR1 SGHRS, CDR2 YFSETQ. V lost 4 bases to trimming and J lost 7 bases, with 11 bases between them. The CDR3 length is 12 residues. CDR3 residues: CASSAGQSGYTF. The CDR3 DNA reads as TGCGCCAGCAGCGCCGGACAGTCTGGCTACACCTTC. The whole variable domain, filled in from reference TRBV5-1 and TRBJ1-2, reads KAGVTQTPRYLIKTRGQQVTLSCSPISGHRSVSWYQQTPGQGLQFLFEYFSETQRNKGNFPGRFSGRQFSNSRSEMNVSTLELGDSALYLCASSAGQSGYTFGSGTRLTVV.